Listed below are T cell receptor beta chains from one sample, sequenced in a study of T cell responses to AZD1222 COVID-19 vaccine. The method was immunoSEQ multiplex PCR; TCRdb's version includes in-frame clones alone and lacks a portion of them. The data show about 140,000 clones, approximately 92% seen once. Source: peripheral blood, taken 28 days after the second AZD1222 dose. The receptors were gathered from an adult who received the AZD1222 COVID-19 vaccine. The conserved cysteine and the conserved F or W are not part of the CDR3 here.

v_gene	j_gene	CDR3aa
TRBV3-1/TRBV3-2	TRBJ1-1	ASSRRDRWHTEAF
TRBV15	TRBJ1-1	ATSRGETEAF
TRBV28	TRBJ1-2	ASSLGWAGKANYGYT
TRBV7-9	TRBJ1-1	ASSTRQGMDTEAF
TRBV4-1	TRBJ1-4	ASRITGGSATNEKLF
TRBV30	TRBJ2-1	AWSGSGPLTGASSYNEQF
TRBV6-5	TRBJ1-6	ASSLGFTYNSPLH
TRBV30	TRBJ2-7	AWSVPVTSRNEQY
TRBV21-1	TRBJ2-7	ASAGLWEQY
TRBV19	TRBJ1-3	ASSPRELGGNTIY
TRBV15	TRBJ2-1	ATSLETGWGNEQF
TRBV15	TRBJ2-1	ATNPSGQSSYNEQF
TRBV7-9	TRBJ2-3	ASSFSQSTDTQY
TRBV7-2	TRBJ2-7	ASSSLAGGFEQY
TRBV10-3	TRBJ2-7	AISGSEGNYEQY
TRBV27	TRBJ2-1	ASSSPGSGRNEQF
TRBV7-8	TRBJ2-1	ASSEGLSYNEQF
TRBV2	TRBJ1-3	ASSPQGANGNTIY
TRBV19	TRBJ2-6	ASIPRPGANVLT
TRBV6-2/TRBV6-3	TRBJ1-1	ASSYPRGPKLKTEAF
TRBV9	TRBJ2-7	ASSGRDLAGLPYEQY
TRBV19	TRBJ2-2	ASSIGAGITGELF
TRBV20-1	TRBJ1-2	SGQINYGYT
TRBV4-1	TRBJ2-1	ASSHGTASSSYNEQF
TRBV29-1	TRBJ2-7	SVGSSAGEQY